This TCR beta chain was found in a study of tumour-infiltrating T cells in Burkitt lymphoma. Study as a whole: Patients covered every epidemiological subtype of Burkitt lymphoma. Repertoire clonality predicted overall and progression-free survival. Broader study findings: Several public clonotypes were shared across many Burkitt lymphoma patients.

CDR3 size: 16 residues. Per germline, CDR1 MDHEN and CDR2 SYDVKM. Trimming took off 6 bases at V and 4 bases at J, with 22 bases between the two ends. This clone appeared once. The antigen remains undetermined. TCRdb keeps only in-frame clones here, not all; method: immunoSEQ multiplex PCR. Here the sample spans about 4,000 clones, 15% to 20% being singletons. Sequences were obtained from tumor tissue. The receptor was derived from a human donor with Burkitt lymphoma. This chain connects TRBV28 to TRBJ2-7, with a tentative D call TRBD2 (6 bases). The CDR3 sequence is CASSETTGLFPYEQYF. CDR3 DNA: TGTGCCAGCAGCGAGACTACGGGACTCTTCCCTTACGAGCAGTACTTC.